One sample yielded the 16 T cell receptor beta chains listed below, sequenced in a study of T cell clonality in common variable immunodeficiency. These TCRs are of unknown antigen specificity. Sequencing used immunoSEQ multiplex PCR; TCRdb keeps in-frame clones, though not all of them. The table lists around 17,000 clones, with no singletons. Regarding the study as a whole: Common variable immunodeficiency TCR beta sequences reportedly had fewer deletions and N-nucleotide insertions.

Specimen: peripheral blood mononuclear cells. The receptor set was obtained from a human donor with common variable immunodeficiency.

This clone was detected a few times. The observed sequence ends 3 residues before the CDR3 terminus, with the missing tail filled in from the germline J gene. V gene TRBV19 combines with J gene TRBJ2-3; D is unclear. The germline gives CDR1 LNHDA, CDR2 SQIVND (reference sequence). This CDR3 region has 14 residues. CDR3 residues: CASSITTLVGTQYF. The DNA read from the CDR3 is TGTGCCAGTAGTATAACCACTCTAGTTGGGACG. Using reference TRBV19 and TRBJ2-3 for the parts outside the CDR3, the full variable domain is DGGITQSPKYLFRKEGQNVTLSCEQNLNHDAMYWYRQDPGQGLRLIYYSQIVNDFQKGDIAEGYSVSREKKESFPLTVTSAQKNPTAFYLCASSITTLVGTQYFGPGTRLTVL.

This clone was observed a few times. Coverage ceases 3 residues before the CDR3 finishes, and the germline J gene fills in the end. J is TRBJ2-1 and V is TRBV18; 13 positions match TRBD2. The V segment lost 1 base and the J segment 4 bases; nucleotides outside the gene matches: 4. Germline V gene data show CDR1 as KGHSH and CDR2 as LQKENI. This CDR3 has 17 amino acids. CDR3: CASSPQTSGGQYNEQFF. CDR3 DNA, as far as it was read: TGTGCCAGCTCACCACAGACTAGCGGGGGGCAATACAATGAG. The full variable domain, with the rest looked up from reference TRBV18 and TRBJ2-1, is NAGVMQNPRHLVRRRGQEARLRCSPMKGHSHVYWYRQLPEEGLKFMVYLQKENIIDESGMPKERFSAEFPKEGPSILRIQQVVRGDSAAYFCASSPQTSGGQYNEQFFGPGTRLTVL.

This clone occurred a few times. The sequenced fragment ends 3 residues before the CDR3 boundary, so the rest is inferred from the germline J gene. The chain joins TRBV18 to TRBJ1-3, with 12 bases lining up with TRBD1. V lost 3 bases to trimming and J lost 0 bases; unmatched junction nucleotides: 15. The CDR3 length is 21 residues. Germline CDR1 KGHSH, CDR2 LQKENI. The CDR3 DNA, read in part, is TGTGCCAGCTCACCGTTACCGGTAACCGGGACAGGGGGCACCTCTGGAAACACC. This sequence encodes CASSPLPVTGTGGTSGNT. The complete CDR3 sequence is CASSPLPVTGTGGTSGNTIYF. The whole variable domain, filled in from reference TRBV18 and TRBJ1-3, reads NAGVMQNPRHLVRRRGQEARLRCSPMKGHSHVYWYRQLPEEGLKFMVYLQKENIIDESGMPKERFSAEFPKEGPSILRIQQVVRGDSAAYFCASSPLPVTGTGGTSGNTIYFGEGSWLTVV.

As concerns this clone: Coverage ceases 3 residues before the CDR3 finishes, and the germline J gene fills in the end. J is TRBJ2-3 and V is TRBV2, with TRBD2 matching over 8 bases. The CDR3 runs to 16 residues. Germline V gene sequence: CDR1 SNHLY, CDR2 FYNNEI. The ends lost 3 bases at V and 4 bases at J; junction bases unmatched: 9. The CDR3 spells CASSDLAGGPADTQYF. The sequenced CDR3 bases are TGTGCCAGCAGTGACTTGGCGGGGGGCCCCGCAGATACG. Full variable domain (rest looked up from reference TRBV2 and TRBJ2-3): EPEVTQTPSHQVTQMGQEVILRCVPISNHLYFYWYRQILGQKVEFLVSFYNNEISEKSEIFDDQFSVERPDGSNFTLKIRSTKLEDSAMYFCASSDLAGGPADTQYFGPGTRLTVL.

About this clone: The read is 3 residues too short to cover the CDR3 end, so that end is filled in from the germline J gene. J is TRBJ2-5 and V is TRBV7-7; 9 bases are a match to TRBD2. J was trimmed by 4 bases and V by 0 bases; bases with no gene match: 3. This CDR3 is 15 amino acids long. CDR1 is SSHAT, CDR2 FNYEAQ, per germline (reference sequence). CDR3 bases read: TGTGCCAGCAGCTTAGCGCGGGGGGGTCTAGAGACC. Its protein is CASSLARGGLET. The CDR3 reads in full as CASSLARGGLETQYF.

Remarks on this clone: The read finishes 3 residues shy of the CDR3 end, and the germline J gene is used to complete it. The chain uses TRBV20-1 and TRBJ1-5; tentatively, D is TRBD1 (5 bases). The CDR3 is 14 residues long. Trimming pared 4 bases from V and 0 bases from J, leaving 10 bases between. Germline V gene lookup returns CDR1 DFQATT and CDR2 SNEGSKA (reference sequence). CDR3 sequence: CSATTEISNQPQHF. The CDR3 DNA, read in part, is TGCAGTGCTACGACAGAGATTAGCAATCAGCCC.

This clone has a count of ten or more. The observed sequence ends 3 residues before the CDR3 terminus, with the missing tail filled in from the germline J gene. V usage is TRBV7-8 and J usage is TRBJ2-1; D perhaps matches TRBD2 (7 bases). CDR3 length: 16 amino acids. Per the germline V gene, CDR1 is SGHVS and CDR2 is FQNEAQ. Trimming took 2 bases from V and 2 from J, leaving 13 bases between them. CDR3: CASSLWGGQTYNEQFF. CDR3 bases read: TGTGCCAGCAGCTTATGGGGGGGCCAAACCTACAATGAG.

There are a few counts of this clone. From the germline J gene comes the end of the CDR3, since the read stops 3 residues before it. This chain links TRBV20-1 with TRBJ1-1; TRBD1 might be the D (5 bases). Between the trimmed V and J ends, which lost 0 bases and 0 bases, there was a span of 11 bases. Germline V gene data show CDR1 as DFQATT and CDR2 as SNEGSKA (reference sequence). The CDR3 has 15 amino acids. Incomplete CDR3 DNA: TGCAGTGCTAGAGAGAGGACACGGTTGAACACTGAA. This translates into CSARERTRLNTE. The whole CDR3 sequence reads CSARERTRLNTEAFF.

This clone turned up a few times. The observed sequence ends 3 residues before the CDR3 terminus, with the missing tail filled in from the germline J gene. This chain connects TRBV5-1 to TRBJ2-1, with a weak D call TRBD1 (6 bases). The germline V gene has CDR1 SGHRS and CDR2 YFSETQ. The length of the CDR3 is 16 residues. V lost 0 bases and J 0 bases, leaving 10 bases between the germline ends. CDR3 residues: CASSLGGGSSYNEQFF. The sequenced CDR3 bases are TGCGCCAGCAGCTTGGGTGGGGGCAGCTCCTACAATGAG. The full variable domain, completed using reference TRBV5-1 and TRBJ2-1, is KAGVTQTPRYLIKTRGQQVTLSCSPISGHRSVSWYQQTPGQGLQFLFEYFSETQRNKGNFPGRFSGRQFSNSRSEMNVSTLELGDSALYLCASSLGGGSSYNEQFFGPGTRLTVL.

This clone was recorded many times. Read sequence stops 3 residues before the CDR3 end, and the germline J gene provides the missing end. This rearrangement joins TRBV6-2 or TRBV6-3 to TRBJ2-1; D may be TRBD1 (5 bases). With 6 bases removed from V and 6 bases from J, the gap between germline ends came to 12 bases. CDR1 and CDR2 (germline): MNHEY, SVGEGT. This CDR3 is 13 amino acids long. The CDR3 sequence is CASRRDSFNEQFF. CDR3 DNA (partial): TGTGCCAGCAGGCGAGACAGCTTCAATGAG.

This clone showed up just a few times. The sequence runs out 3 residues before the end of the CDR3; the remainder is reconstructed from the germline J gene. The V call is TRBV5-3, the J call TRBJ2-3; tentatively, D is TRBD2 (6 bases). TRBV5-3 is annotated as an ORF whose role is uncertain. The CDR3 contains 13 residues. V was cut by 5 bases and J by 0 bases, with 7 bases left in between. The CDR3 protein is CARSAGSTDTQYF. The CDR3 DNA, read in part, is TGTGCCAGAAGTGCGGGGAGCACAGATACG.

This clone was detected ten times or more. The missing CDR3 end, 3 residues past where the read stops, is filled in from the germline J gene. The chain is built from TRBV10-3 and TRBJ2-7; 8 bases agree with TRBD1. The trim removed 8 bases at V and 0 bases at J, leaving 12 bases unmatched. The CDR3 is 16 amino acids. Germline V gives CDR1 ENHRY, CDR2 SYGVKD. The CDR3 sequence is CAIETGGLPSSYEQYF. The sequenced CDR3 bases are TGTGCCATCGAAACAGGGGGACTTCCCAGCTCCTACGAG.

This clone was counted between two and nine times. The CDR3 end falls 3 residues outside the read, so it is completed with the germline J gene. The rearrangement links TRBV18 to TRBJ2-2, with 7 bases aligning to TRBD1. J was trimmed by 0 bases and V by 2 bases; bases with no gene match: 3. This CDR3 spans 16 amino acids. Per germline, CDR1 KGHSH and CDR2 LQKENI. The sequenced CDR3 bases are TGTGCCAGCTCACCAATGGGACAGACGAACACCGGGGAG. As protein: CASSPMGQTNTGE. In full, the CDR3 reads CASSPMGQTNTGELFF.

With regard to this clone: The read falls 3 residues short of the CDR3 end, and the missing part is taken from the germline J gene. The V and J genes are TRBV5-3 and TRBJ1-1; unclear D gene. TRBV5-3 is reported as an ORF; its role is uncertain. Trimming cost V 10 bases and J 6 bases, with 16 bases left between them. The CDR3 runs to 12 residues. CDR3 DNA, as far as it was read: TGTGCCGAGGCCCGGGTTTGCGCTGAA. Its protein is CAEARVCAE. The CDR3 as a whole reads CAEARVCAEAFF.

In the case of this clone: The sequence runs out 3 residues before the end of the CDR3; the remainder is reconstructed from the germline J gene. The chain has TRBV6-2 or TRBV6-3 and TRBJ1-5, with 8 bases matching TRBD1. The CDR3 consists of 17 residues. Losses at the gene ends were 4 bases for V and 1 base for J; bases not matched to a gene: 9. Germline lookup yields CDR1 MNHEY and CDR2 SVGEGT. CDR3 DNA, as far as it was read: TGTGCCAGCAGTTTATACGGACAGGGTATAAGCAATCAGCCC. This codes for CASSLYGQGISNQP. The whole CDR3 protein reads CASSLYGQGISNQPQHF.

This clone is labeled medium-sized. Read data end 3 residues before the CDR3 end; the end is taken from the germline J gene. The chain is built from TRBV24-1 and TRBJ2-6; 7 bases line up with TRBD1. The V gene's germline CDR1 is KGHDR and CDR2 SFDVKD. CDR3 length equals 16 residues. Unmatched junction bases numbered 7, after V lost 5 bases and J lost 4 bases. The sequenced part of the CDR3 DNA is TGTGCCACCAGTGGCTTACAGGGGACCGGGGCCAACGTC. Translation: CATSGLQGTGANV. The full CDR3 reads CATSGLQGTGANVLTF.